This TCR beta chain originates from a study of blood T cells in healthy people across ages. V was clipped by 5 bases and J by 0 bases; unmatched bases: 9. Per germline, CDR1 SEHNR and CDR2 FQNEAQ (reference sequence). CDR3 length equals 16 residues. A second PCR of roughly 7 to 11 cycles used a sample-barcoded 5' primer and a J-beta primer mix. TCRdb fed the 5' RACE reads into MiXCR, producing one record per CDR3 protein. Of about 800,000 distinct CDR3 sequences listed, roughly 60% are singletons. Each donor's blood draw was ten milliliters of peripheral blood. Per-sample yields of isolated PBMCs were at least 6 million.

The J gene is TRBJ2-5, the V gene TRBV7-9; 7 bases fit TRBD1. This TCR came from a man younger than 40 in good health. Sequencing used blood. The CDR3 DNA reads TGTGCCAGCAGCCTTACAGGGGAAACGTACCAAGAGACCCAGTACTTC. Translation: CASSLTGETYQETQYF.